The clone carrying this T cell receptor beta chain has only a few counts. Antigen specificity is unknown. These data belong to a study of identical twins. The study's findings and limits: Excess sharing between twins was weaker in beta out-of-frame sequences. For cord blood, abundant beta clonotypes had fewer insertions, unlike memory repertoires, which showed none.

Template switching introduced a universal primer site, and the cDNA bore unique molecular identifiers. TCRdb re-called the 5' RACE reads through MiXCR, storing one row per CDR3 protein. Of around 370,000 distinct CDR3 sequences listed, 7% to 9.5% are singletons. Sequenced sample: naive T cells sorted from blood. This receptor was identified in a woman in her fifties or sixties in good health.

The CDR3 spells CASSPKGNYGYTF. The CDR3 DNA sequence: TGTGCCAGCTCACCAAAGGGGAACTATGGCTACACCTTC. The chain carries TRBV18 and TRBJ1-2; D might be TRBD1 (5 bases). The germline V gene has CDR1 KGHSH and CDR2 LQKENI. The CDR3 loop spans 13 amino acids. V lost 2 bases to trimming and J lost 2 bases, with 6 bases between them.